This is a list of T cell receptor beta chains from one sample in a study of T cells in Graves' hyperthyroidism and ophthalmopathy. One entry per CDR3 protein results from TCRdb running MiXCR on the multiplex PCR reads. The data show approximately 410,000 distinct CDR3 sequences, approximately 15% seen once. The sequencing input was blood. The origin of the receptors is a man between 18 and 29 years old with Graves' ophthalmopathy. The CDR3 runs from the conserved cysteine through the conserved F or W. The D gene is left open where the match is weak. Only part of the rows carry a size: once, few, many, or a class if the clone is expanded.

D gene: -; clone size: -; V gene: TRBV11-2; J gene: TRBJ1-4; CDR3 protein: CASSLFEKLFF; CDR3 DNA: TGTGCCAGCAGCTTATTTGAAAAACTGTTTTTT
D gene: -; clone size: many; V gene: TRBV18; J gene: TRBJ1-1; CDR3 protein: CASSPQGLNTEAFF; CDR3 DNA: TGTGCCAGCTCGCCTCAGGGGCTGAACACTGAAGCTTTCTTT
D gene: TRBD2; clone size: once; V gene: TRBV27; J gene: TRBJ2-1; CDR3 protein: CASSSGRLAGVNEQFF; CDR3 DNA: TGTGCCAGCAGTTCTGGGCGACTAGCGGGGGTTAATGAGCAGTTCTTC
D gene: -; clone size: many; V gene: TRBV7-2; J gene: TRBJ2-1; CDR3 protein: CASSPDSSYNEQFF; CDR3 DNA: TGTGCCAGCAGCCCCGATAGCTCCTACAATGAGCAGTTCTTC
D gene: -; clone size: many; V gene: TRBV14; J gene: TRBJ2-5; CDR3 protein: CASSTGTQETQYF; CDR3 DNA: TGTGCCAGCAGCACCGGGACGCAAGAGACCCAGTACTTC
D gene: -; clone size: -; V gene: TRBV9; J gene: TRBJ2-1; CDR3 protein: CASSVEGKGPYNEQFF; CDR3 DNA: TGTGCCAGCAGCGTAGAGGGGAAGGGGCCCTACAATGAGCAGTTCTTC
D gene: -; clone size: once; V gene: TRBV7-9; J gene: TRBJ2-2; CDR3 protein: CASSFVLNTGELFF; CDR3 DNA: TGTGCCAGCAGCTTTGTCCTAAACACCGGGGAGCTGTTTTTT
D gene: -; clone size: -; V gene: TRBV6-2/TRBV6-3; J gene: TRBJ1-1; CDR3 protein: CASSYSWQRNTEAFF; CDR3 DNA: TGTGCCAGCAGTTACTCTTGGCAGCGGAACACTGAAGCTTTCTTT
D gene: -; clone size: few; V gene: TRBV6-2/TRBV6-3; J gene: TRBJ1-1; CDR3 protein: CASSYYRTGNTEAFF; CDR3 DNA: TGTGCCAGCAGTTACTACAGGACGGGGAACACTGAAGCTTTCTTT
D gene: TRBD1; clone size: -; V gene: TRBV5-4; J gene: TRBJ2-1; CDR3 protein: CASSLGGTGGNEQFF; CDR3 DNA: TGTGCCAGCAGCTTGGGTGGGACAGGGGGCAATGAGCAGTTCTTC
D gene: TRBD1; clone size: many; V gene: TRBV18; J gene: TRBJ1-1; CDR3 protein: CASSPGQGMNTEAFF; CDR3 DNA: TGTGCCAGCTCACCAGGACAGGGGATGAACACTGAAGCTTTCTTT
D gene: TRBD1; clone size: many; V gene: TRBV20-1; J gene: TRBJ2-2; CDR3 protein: CSASGTENTGELFF; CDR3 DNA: TGCAGTGCTAGTGGGACAGAGAACACCGGGGAGCTGTTTTTT
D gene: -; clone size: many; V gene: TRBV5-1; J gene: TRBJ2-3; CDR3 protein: CASSSSPQQDTQYF; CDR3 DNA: TGCGCCAGCAGCTCATCCCCGCAACAAGATACGCAGTATTTT
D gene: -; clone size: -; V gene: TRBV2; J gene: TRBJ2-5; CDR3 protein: CASSGLRYQETQYF; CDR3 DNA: TGTGCCTCCTCAGGACTACGGTACCAAGAGACCCAGTACTTC
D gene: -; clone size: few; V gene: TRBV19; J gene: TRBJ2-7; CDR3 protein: CASSIGEVGTYEQYF; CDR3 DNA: TGTGCCAGTAGTATAGGCGAGGTGGGGACCTACGAGCAGTACTTC
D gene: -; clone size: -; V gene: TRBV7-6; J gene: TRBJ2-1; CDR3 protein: CASSLEYHHNEQFF; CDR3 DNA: TGTGCCAGCAGCTTAGAGTATCACCACAATGAGCAGTTCTTC
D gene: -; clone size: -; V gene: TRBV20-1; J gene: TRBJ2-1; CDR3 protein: CSASASNEQFF; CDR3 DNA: TGCAGTGCTAGTGCGAGTAATGAGCAGTTCTTC
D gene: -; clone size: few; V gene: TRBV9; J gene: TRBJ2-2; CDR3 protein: CASSVGGTAGGELFF; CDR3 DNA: TGTGCCAGCAGCGTAGGGGGGACGGCGGGAGGGGAGCTGTTTTTT
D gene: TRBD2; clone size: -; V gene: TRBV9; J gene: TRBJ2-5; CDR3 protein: CASSAGTSNQETQYF; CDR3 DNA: TGTGCCAGCAGCGCCGGGACTAGCAACCAAGAGACCCAGTACTTC
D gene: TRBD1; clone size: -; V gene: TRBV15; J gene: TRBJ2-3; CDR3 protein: CATSKLPRGGGTGEYF; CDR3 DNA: TGTGCCACCAGCAAACTCCCGCGGGGTGGGGGGACAGGGGAGTATTTT
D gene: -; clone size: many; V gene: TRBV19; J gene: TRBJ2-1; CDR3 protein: CASTDAHNEQFF; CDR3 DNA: TGTGCCAGTACTGACGCACACAATGAGCAGTTCTTC
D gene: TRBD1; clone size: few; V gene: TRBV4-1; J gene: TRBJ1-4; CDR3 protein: CASSRYRGSNEKLFF; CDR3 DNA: TGCGCCAGCAGCCGCTACAGGGGGTCTAATGAAAAACTGTTTTTT
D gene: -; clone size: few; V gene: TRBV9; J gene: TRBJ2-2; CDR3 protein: CASSVGYSGIDTGELFF; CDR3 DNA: TGTGCCAGCAGCGTAGGCTACTCAGGGATCGACACCGGGGAGCTGTTTTTT
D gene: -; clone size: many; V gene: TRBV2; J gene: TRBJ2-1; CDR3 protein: CASSGLGNEQFF; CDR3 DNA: TGTGCCAGCAGCGGACTGGGGAATGAGCAGTTCTTC
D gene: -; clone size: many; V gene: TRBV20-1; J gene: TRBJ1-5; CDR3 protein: CSAGTTADQPQHF; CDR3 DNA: TGCAGTGCGGGGACGACAGCAGATCAGCCCCAGCATTTT
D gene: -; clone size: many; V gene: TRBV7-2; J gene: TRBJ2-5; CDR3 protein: CASSLDRTTGTQYF; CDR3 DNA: TGTGCCAGCAGCTTAGACCGGACTACGGGGACCCAGTACTTC
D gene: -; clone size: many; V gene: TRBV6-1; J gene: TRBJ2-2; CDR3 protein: CASSEVGPNTGELFF; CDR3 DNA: TGTGCCAGCAGTGAGGTGGGACCGAACACCGGGGAGCTGTTTTTT